The clone carrying this T cell receptor beta chain was observed a handful of times. Its antigen is unknown. The germline V gene has CDR1 LNHNV and CDR2 YYDKDF (reference sequence). Trimming shortened V by 3 bases and J by 0 bases, and 23 bases separated the two germline ends. The CDR3 is 20 amino acids. This specimen belongs to a study of regulatory T cells in long-lasting Graves disease. Study details: The term persistent Graves' disease signified upward of 5 years on antithyroid drugs with positive TSH receptor antibodies. Study-wide findings and caveats: Persistent disease was associated with favored TRBV28 usage and with favored use of TRBJ1-2 and TRBJ2-5.

Time point given: persistent/refractory GD, antithyroid drugs over 5 years with positive TRAb. Scientists built the TCR library using RNA that was extracted from PBMCs. Construction of TCR beta libraries relied on iRepertoire HTBI primers and on Arm-PCR targeting CDR3 regions. Methods used by the authors: Sequenced samples collectively carried some 60 TRBV and approximately 15 TRBJ segments. MiXCR was run by TCRdb on the multiplex PCR reads, yielding one entry per CDR3 protein. TCRdb's processing, not the study's, gives the V and J calls here. Among over 250,000 distinct CDR3 sequences listed, under 25% were seen once.

The clonotype was recovered from a female donor with Graves disease. Sequencing used peripheral blood mononuclear cells (PBMCs), obtained when the disease was refractory, from a patient treated with antithyroid drugs. The chain has TRBV15 and TRBJ1-4, with D perhaps matching TRBD1 (6 bases). The CDR3: CATSRPKGGQNQATNEKLFF. DNA for the CDR3: TGTGCCACCAGCAGGCCCAAAGGGGGGCAGAACCAGGCAACTAATGAAAAACTGTTTTTT.